Shown below are 27 T cell receptor beta chains from a single sample sequenced in a study of blood T cell repertoires in COVID-19. The repertoire was sequenced with immunoSEQ multiplex PCR; TCRdb's copy has only in-frame clones and lacks some. This table holds under 200,000 clones, 90% found once. The source material was peripheral blood. All receptors come from a man aged 50 or older with acute or convalescent COVID-19.

CDR3 coding DNA: TGTGCCAGCACCATCGAGGTACGGCAGCCCCAGCATTTT. This codes for CASTIEVRQPQHF. The rearrangement uses TRBV2 and TRBJ1-5; D is unresolved. Germline loops: CDR1 SNHLY, CDR2 FYNNEI. The CDR3 consists of 13 residues. Trimming stripped 7 bases from V and 7 bases from J, with 14 bases between. Filled out from reference TRBV2 and TRBJ1-5, the complete variable domain reads EPEVTQTPSHQVTQMGQEVILRCVPISNHLYFYWYRQILGQKVEFLVSFYNNEISEKSEIFDDQFSVERPDGSNFTLKIRSTKLEDSAMYFCASTIEVRQPQHFGDGTRLSIL.

This clone was detected once. The rearrangement joins TRBV9 to TRBJ2-5; D unclear. CDR1 SGDLS and CDR2 YYNGEE come from the germline V gene. This CDR3 has 13 amino acids. V lost 0 bases and J lost 3, with 6 bases in between. CDR3 protein: CASSVGLKETQYF. CDR3 in DNA: TGTGCCAGCAGCGTAGGGCTCAAAGAGACCCAGTACTTC. Full variable domain (missing parts from reference TRBV9 and TRBJ2-5): DSGVTQTPKHLITATGQRVTLRCSPRSGDLSVYWYQQSLDQGLQFLIQYYNGEERAKGNILERFSAQQFPDLHSELNLSSLELGDSALYFCASSVGLKETQYFGPGTRLLVL.

This chain links TRBV5-1 with TRBJ2-7, with D possibly TRBD2 on 6 matching bases. V lost 4 bases, J lost 7 bases, and 18 bases lay in between. Germline CDR1 and CDR2: SGHRS and YFSETQ. This CDR3 is 14 amino acids long. The CDR3 region is CASSVSGILSEQYF. The CDR3 coding sequence is TGCGCCAGCAGCGTTAGCGGAATACTCTCAGAGCAGTACTTC. The full variable domain, in which reference TRBV5-1 and TRBJ2-7 provide the parts outside the CDR3, is KAGVTQTPRYLIKTRGQQVTLSCSPISGHRSVSWYQQTPGQGLQFLFEYFSETQRNKGNFPGRFSGRQFSNSRSEMNVSTLELGDSALYLCASSVSGILSEQYFGPGTRLTVT.

The rearrangement links TRBV7-6 to TRBJ2-1, with 8 bases matching TRBD2. The germline CDR1 and CDR2 sequences are SGHVS and FNYEAQ. There are 15 residues in the CDR3. J gave up 3 bases and V 5 bases, and 6 bases lay outside the gene matches. The CDR3 sequence is CASSPGTSNYNEQFF. The CDR3 nucleotides are TGTGCCAGCAGCCCCGGGACTAGTAACTACAATGAGCAGTTCTTC.

This rearrangement joins TRBV6-5 to TRBJ1-2; tentative D call: TRBD1 (5 bases). There are 13 residues in the CDR3. V was cut by 6 bases and J by 3 bases, with 11 bases left in between. The germline V gene encodes CDR1 MNHEY and CDR2 SVGAGI. CDR3: CASRSWGDYGYTF. CDR3 DNA sequence: TGTGCCAGCAGATCTTGGGGGGACTATGGCTACACCTTC.

The chain employs TRBV10-3 and TRBJ1-1; possibly TRBD1 for D (5 bases). Germline V gene data show CDR1 as ENHRY and CDR2 as SYGVKD. This CDR3 spans 14 amino acids. V was cut by 4 bases and J by 1 base, with 10 bases left in between. Written as DNA, the CDR3 is TGTGCCATCAGTGCCAGGGAAGAGAACACTGAAGCTTTCTTT. Translation gives CAISAREENTEAFF.

This sequence joins TRBV5-4 and TRBJ2-6; 7 nucleotides line up with TRBD2. From germline, CDR1 is SGHNT and CDR2 YYREEE (reference sequence). V trimming: 0 bases; J trimming: 2 bases; junction bases outside the gene matches: 2. The CDR3 is made up of 16 amino acids. For the CDR3, the DNA is TGTGCCAGCAGCTTGGTGGCGGGGGCTGGGGCCAACGTCCTGACTTTC. Residues: CASSLVAGAGANVLTF.

This clone came up a few times. The chain carries TRBV11-2 and TRBJ1-2, with 10 nucleotides matching TRBD1. Germline trimming cut 3 bases from V and 10 bases from J; bases unmatched to any gene: 11. Germline-derived CDR1 and CDR2 are SGHAT and FQNNGV. The CDR3 is 15 residues long. The DNA of the CDR3 is TGTGCCAGCAGCTTTTCATCGGGACAGGGGTTTCCCTACACCTTC. Translated: CASSFSSGQGFPYTF.

The genes are TRBV2 and TRBJ1-5; D unresolved. With 1 base removed from V and 0 bases from J, the gap between germline ends came to 4 bases. The CDR3 is made up of 14 amino acids. The V gene's germline CDR1 is SNHLY and CDR2 FYNNEI. The CDR3, as DNA: TGTGCCAGCAGTGAAGGAGATAGCAATCAGCCCCAGCATTTT. Translation: CASSEGDSNQPQHF.

J is TRBJ2-5 and V is TRBV11-2; possibly TRBD2 for D (5 bases). Germline V lookup: CDR1 SGHAT, CDR2 FQNNGV. V was cut by 0 bases and J by 1 base, with 6 bases left in between. The CDR3 length is 14 residues. The CDR3 DNA reads as TGTGCCAGCAGCTTAGACCTAGCCCAAGAGACCCAGTACTTC. Encoded protein: CASSLDLAQETQYF.

The CDR3: CASSQVGVAGEQFF. The CDR3 DNA reads TGCGCCAGCAGCCAAGTGGGGGTAGCGGGCGAGCAGTTCTTC. The chain recombines TRBV4-3 with TRBJ2-1; 7 positions agree with TRBD2. CDR3 size: 14 residues. Germline assignment: CDR1 LGHNA and CDR2 YSLEER. Trimming cost V 1 base and J 10 bases; bases outside gene matches: 7.

This chain uses TRBV27 with TRBJ1-2; the D is unclear. The CDR3 is made up of 14 amino acids. Trimming pared 2 bases from V and 2 bases from J, leaving 9 bases between. The germline gives CDR1 MNHEY, CDR2 SMNVEV (reference sequence). The chain's CDR3 is CASSLRVSNYGYTF. Written as DNA, the CDR3 is TGTGCCAGCAGTTTACGGGTCAGCAACTATGGCTACACCTTC.

This clone came up once. The rearrangement links TRBV15 to TRBJ1-5, with unresolved D. This CDR3 contains 14 residues. CDR1 is LNHNV, CDR2 YYDKDF, per germline (reference sequence). V lost 0 bases, J lost 7 bases, and 10 bases lay in between. This chain's CDR3 is CATSRDAGSQPQHF. In DNA, the CDR3 is TGTGCCACCAGCAGAGATGCGGGAAGCCAGCCCCAGCATTTT.

V is TRBV19 and J is TRBJ2-7, with D maybe TRBD1 (6 bases). The CDR3 sequence is 16 residues long. V was trimmed by 6 bases and J by 6 bases, leaving 24 bases between them. CDR1 and CDR2 (germline): LNHDA, SQIVND (reference sequence). The CDR3 here is CASRGAPGRQSGEQYF. The CDR3 DNA reads as TGTGCCAGTAGGGGGGCGCCGGGACGGCAATCTGGCGAGCAGTACTTC.

V and J are TRBV5-8 and TRBJ2-7; 7 bases are a match to TRBD1. The CDR3 is 12 residues long. With 4 bases clipped from V and 3 bases from J, the junction kept 1 base outside the gene matches. In germline, CDR1 is SGHTS, CDR2 YDEGEE. Here the CDR3 DNA reads TGTGCCAGCAGCCGGGACAGCTACGAGCAGTACGTC. It yields the protein CASSRDSYEQYV.

This chain uses TRBV5-1 with TRBJ2-1, with D possibly matching TRBD1 (5 bases). This CDR3 region has 15 residues. The germline gives CDR1 SGHRS, CDR2 YFSETQ. V lost 0 bases and J lost 1, with 8 bases in between. This chain's CDR3 is CASSLEGQSYNEQFF. The CDR3 DNA reads TGCGCCAGCAGCTTGGAGGGGCAGTCCTACAATGAGCAGTTCTTC.

The chain recombines TRBV30 with TRBJ1-4; D is uncertain. Trimming cost V 1 base and J 8 bases, with 5 bases left between them. From germline, CDR1 is GTSNPN and CDR2 SVGIG (reference sequence). The CDR3 runs 11 residues. CDR3 in amino acids: CAWSGVEKLFF. CDR3 in DNA: TGTGCCTGGAGTGGAGTCGAAAAACTGTTTTTT.

This clone was counted a single time. The CDR3 is CASSQDRNTDTQYF. DNA for the CDR3: TGTGCCAGCAGCCAGGACAGGAACACAGATACGCAGTATTTT. The rearrangement links TRBV9 to TRBJ2-3; 7 positions agree with TRBD1. Germline CDR1 SGDLS, CDR2 YYNGEE. The J segment lost 2 bases and the V segment lost 4 bases, leaving 4 bases of the junction unmatched. This CDR3 contains 14 residues.

CDR3 in DNA: TGCGCCAGCAGCATAGGGACAGCTATGAACACTGAAGCTTTCTTT. Translating it yields CASSIGTAMNTEAFF. The genes are TRBV5-1 and TRBJ1-1, with 7 bases that match TRBD1. The CDR3 loop spans 15 amino acids. Germline V gene lookup returns CDR1 SGHRS and CDR2 YFSETQ. Losses at the gene ends were 4 bases for V and 0 bases for J; bases not matched to a gene: 6.

The genes are TRBV3-1 (or the pseudogene TRBV3-2) and TRBJ2-2; D is possibly TRBD1 (6 bases). Germline-derived CDR1 and CDR2 are LGHDT and YNNKEL (reference sequence). There are 16 residues in the CDR3. V lost 1 base and J lost 3, with 12 bases in between. CDR3 bases: TGTGCCAGCAGCCAAGGGGCAGGGGCCTACACCGGGGAGCTGTTTTTT. Protein sequence: CASSQGAGAYTGELFF.

The chain is built from TRBV7-9 and TRBJ2-3; 7 nucleotides align to TRBD1. With 1 base clipped from V and 0 bases from J, the junction kept 1 base outside the gene matches. Germline V CDR1 and CDR2: SEHNR, FQNEAQ (reference sequence). The CDR3 spans 15 residues. CDR3 sequence: CASSLGGQSTDTQYF. As DNA, the CDR3 is TGTGCCAGCAGCTTAGGGGGACAGAGCACAGATACGCAGTATTTT. Supplemented by reference TRBV7-9 and TRBJ2-3, the full variable domain reads DTGVSQNPRHKITKRGQNVTFRCDPISEHNRLYWYRQTLGQGPEFLTYFQNEAQLEKSRLLSDRFSAERPKGSFSTLEIQRTEQGDSAMYLCASSLGGQSTDTQYFGPGTRLTVL.

This clone was seen only once. The chain recombines TRBV7-9 with TRBJ2-1; tentative D call: TRBD1 (5 bases). The CDR3 loop spans 16 amino acids. Germline CDR1 and CDR2: SEHNR and FQNEAQ (reference sequence). Trimming removed 1 base from V and 4 bases from J, with 14 bases in between. Here the CDR3 reads CASSLEWAGSYNEQFF. The CDR3 nucleotides are TGTGCCAGCAGCTTAGAGTGGGCAGGGTCTTACAATGAGCAGTTCTTC.

The chain has TRBV2 and TRBJ2-1, with no clear D. The germline V and J ends were trimmed by 5 bases and 9 bases, with 8 bases remaining between them. CDR1 and CDR2 (germline): SNHLY, FYNNEI. The CDR3 length is 11 residues. This CDR3 reads CASSLGGEQFF. The CDR3 coding sequence is TGTGCCAGCAGTTTAGGCGGTGAGCAGTTCTTC.

The chain joins TRBV10-3 to TRBJ2-1; TRBD2 aligns across 10 bases. The germline gives CDR1 ENHRY, CDR2 SYGVKD. The J segment lost 9 bases and the V segment lost 0 bases, leaving 5 bases of the junction unmatched. This CDR3 is built from 15 residues. The CDR3, as DNA: TGTGCCATCAGTGAGTCGCCAGCGGGAGGGGTTGAGCAGTTCTTC. This translates into CAISESPAGGVEQFF.

This clone was detected once. The genes are TRBV5-1 and TRBJ2-5; 7 bases are a match to TRBD1. This CDR3 contains 14 residues. The ends lost 2 bases at V and 4 bases at J; junction bases unmatched: 5. The germline CDR1 and CDR2 sequences are SGHRS and YFSETQ. CDR3 protein: CASSFTGERETQYF. CDR3 nucleotide sequence: TGCGCCAGCAGCTTTACAGGGGAGAGAGAGACCCAGTACTTC.

The V call is TRBV6-2 or TRBV6-3, the J call TRBJ1-1, with TRBD1 identical over 7 bases. The germline V gene has CDR1 MNHEY and CDR2 SVGEGT. V lost 2 bases and J lost 2; bases outside the gene matches: 11. This CDR3 has 17 amino acids. In nucleotides, the CDR3 is TGTGCCAGCAGTTACGGAACAGGGGAGCCCTATAACACTGAAGCTTTCTTT. Protein sequence: CASSYGTGEPYNTEAFF.

The genes are TRBV29-1 and TRBJ1-2, with 8 positions matching TRBD1. The CDR3 totals 14 residues. CDR1 and CDR2 from the germline V gene are SQVTM and ANQGSEA. Trimming took 7 bases from V and 6 from J; bases not matched to a gene: 13. Here the CDR3 reads CSAPGTGPTDGYTF. CDR3 in DNA: TGCAGCGCGCCGGGGACAGGACCTACGGATGGCTACACCTTC.